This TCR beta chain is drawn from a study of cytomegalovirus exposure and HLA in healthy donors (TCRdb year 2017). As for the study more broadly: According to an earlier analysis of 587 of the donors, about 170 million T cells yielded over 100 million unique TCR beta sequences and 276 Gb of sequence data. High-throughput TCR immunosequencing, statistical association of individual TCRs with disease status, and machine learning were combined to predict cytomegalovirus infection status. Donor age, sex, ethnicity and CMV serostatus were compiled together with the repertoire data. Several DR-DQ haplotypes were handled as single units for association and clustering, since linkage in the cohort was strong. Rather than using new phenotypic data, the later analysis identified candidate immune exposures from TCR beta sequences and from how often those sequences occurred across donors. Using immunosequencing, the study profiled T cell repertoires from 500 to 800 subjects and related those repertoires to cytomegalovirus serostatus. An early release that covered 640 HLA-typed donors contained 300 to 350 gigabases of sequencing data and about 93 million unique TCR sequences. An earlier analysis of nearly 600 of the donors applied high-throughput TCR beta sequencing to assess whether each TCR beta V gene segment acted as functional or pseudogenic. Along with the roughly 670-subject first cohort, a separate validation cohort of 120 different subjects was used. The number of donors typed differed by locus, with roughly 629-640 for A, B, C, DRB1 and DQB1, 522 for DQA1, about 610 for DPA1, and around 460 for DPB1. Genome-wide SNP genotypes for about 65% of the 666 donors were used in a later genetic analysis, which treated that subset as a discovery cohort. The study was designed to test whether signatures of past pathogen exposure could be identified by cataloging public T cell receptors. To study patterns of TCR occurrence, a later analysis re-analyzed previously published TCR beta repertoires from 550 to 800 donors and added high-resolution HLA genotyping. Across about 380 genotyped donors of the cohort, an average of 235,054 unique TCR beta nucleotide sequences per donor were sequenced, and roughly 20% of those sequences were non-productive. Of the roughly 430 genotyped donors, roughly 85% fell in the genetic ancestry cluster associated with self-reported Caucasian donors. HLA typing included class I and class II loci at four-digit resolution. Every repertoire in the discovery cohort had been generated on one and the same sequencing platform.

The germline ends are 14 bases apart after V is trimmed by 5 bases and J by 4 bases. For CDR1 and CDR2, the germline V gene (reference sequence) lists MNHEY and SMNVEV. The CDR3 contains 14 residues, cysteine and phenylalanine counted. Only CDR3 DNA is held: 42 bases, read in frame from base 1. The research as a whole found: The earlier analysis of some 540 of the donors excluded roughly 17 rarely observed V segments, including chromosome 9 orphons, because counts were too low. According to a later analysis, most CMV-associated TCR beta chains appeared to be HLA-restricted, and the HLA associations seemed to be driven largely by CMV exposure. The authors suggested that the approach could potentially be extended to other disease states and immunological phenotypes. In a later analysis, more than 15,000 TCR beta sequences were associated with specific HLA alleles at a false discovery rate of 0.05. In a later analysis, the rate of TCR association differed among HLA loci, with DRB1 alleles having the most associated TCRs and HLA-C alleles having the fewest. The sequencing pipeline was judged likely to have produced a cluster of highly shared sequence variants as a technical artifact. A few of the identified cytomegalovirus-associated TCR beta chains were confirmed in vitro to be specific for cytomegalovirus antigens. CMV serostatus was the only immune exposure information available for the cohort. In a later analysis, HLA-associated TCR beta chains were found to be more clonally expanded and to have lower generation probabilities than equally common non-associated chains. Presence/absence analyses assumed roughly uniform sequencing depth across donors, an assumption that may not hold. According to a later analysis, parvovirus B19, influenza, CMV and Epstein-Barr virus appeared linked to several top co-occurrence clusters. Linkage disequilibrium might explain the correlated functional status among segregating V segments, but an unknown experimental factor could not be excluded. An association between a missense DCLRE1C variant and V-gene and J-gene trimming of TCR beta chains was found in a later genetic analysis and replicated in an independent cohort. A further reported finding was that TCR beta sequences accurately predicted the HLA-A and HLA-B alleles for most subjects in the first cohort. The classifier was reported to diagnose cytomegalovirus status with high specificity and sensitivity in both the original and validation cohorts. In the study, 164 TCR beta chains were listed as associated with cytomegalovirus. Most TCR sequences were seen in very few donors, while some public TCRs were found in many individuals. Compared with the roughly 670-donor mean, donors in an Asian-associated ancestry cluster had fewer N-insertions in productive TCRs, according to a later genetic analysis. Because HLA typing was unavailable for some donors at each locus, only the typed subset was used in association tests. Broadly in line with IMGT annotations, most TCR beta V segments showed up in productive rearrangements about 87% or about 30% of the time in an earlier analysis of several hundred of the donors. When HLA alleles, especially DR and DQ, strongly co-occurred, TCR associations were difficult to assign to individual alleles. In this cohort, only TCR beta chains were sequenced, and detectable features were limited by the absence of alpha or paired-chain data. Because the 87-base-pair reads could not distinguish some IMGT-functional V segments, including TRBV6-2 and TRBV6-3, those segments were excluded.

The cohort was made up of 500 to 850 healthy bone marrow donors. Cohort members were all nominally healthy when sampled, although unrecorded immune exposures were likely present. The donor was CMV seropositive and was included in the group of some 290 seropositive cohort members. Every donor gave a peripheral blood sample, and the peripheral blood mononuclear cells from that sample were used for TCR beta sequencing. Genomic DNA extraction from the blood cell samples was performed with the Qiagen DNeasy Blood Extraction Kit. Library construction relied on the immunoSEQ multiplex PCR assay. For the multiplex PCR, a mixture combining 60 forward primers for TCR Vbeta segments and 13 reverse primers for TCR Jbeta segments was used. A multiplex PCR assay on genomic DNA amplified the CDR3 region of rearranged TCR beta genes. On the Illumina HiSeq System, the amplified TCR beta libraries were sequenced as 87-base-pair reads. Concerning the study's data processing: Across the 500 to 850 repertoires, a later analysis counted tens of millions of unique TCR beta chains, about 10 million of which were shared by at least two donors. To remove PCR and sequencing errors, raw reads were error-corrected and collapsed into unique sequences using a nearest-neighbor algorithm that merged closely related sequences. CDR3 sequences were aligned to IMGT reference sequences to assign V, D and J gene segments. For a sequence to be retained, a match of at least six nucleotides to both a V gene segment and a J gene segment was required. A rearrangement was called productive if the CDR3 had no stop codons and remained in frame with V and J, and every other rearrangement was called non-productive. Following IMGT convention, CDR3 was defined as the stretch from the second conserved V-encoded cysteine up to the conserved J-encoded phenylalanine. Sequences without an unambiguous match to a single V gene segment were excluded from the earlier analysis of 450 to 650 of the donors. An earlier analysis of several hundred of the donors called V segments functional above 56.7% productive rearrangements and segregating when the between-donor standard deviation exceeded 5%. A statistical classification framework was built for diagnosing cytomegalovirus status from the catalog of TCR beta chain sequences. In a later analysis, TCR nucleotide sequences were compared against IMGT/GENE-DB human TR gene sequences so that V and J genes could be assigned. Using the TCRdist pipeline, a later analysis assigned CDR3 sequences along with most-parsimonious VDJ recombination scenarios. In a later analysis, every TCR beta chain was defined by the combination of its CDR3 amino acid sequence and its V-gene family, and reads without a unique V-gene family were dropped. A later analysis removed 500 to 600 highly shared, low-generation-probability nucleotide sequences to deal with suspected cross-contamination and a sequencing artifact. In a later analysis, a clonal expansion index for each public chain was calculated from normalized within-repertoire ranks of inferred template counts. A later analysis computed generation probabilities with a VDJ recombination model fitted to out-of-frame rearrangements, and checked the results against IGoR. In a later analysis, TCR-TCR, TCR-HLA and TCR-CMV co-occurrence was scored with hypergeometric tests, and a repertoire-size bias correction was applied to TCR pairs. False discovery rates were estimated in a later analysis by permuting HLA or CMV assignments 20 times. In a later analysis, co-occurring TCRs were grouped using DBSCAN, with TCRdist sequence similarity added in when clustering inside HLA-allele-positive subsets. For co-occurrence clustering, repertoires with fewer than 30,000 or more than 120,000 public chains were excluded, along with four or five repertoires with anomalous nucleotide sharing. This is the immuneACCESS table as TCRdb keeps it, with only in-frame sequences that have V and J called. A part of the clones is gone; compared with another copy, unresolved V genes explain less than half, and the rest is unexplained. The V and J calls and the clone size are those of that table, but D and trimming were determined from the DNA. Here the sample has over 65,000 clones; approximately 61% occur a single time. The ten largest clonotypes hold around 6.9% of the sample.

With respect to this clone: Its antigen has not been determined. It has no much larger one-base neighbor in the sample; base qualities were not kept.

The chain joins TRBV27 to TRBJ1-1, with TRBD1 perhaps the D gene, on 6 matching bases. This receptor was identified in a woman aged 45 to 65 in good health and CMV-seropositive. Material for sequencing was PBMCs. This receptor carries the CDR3 CASSTYRDSTEAFF. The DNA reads TGTGCCAGCAGTACGTACAGGGATTCCACTGAAGCTTTCTTT.